This T cell receptor (beta chain) came from a study of blood T cell repertoires in COVID-19 (TCRdb year 2020). About the study as a whole: Samples covering the acute and convalescent phases of COVID-19 were provided by collaborators in the United States, Italy and Spain. The prospective study material was composed of cDNA or gDNA derived from T cells, B-cell-depleted T cells, or PBMCs. Deeply sampled blood TCRbeta repertoires from subjects exposed to, actively infected with, or recovered from COVID-19 were included in the dataset. The repertoires were released in a freely available public database intended as a resource for research on the immune response to SARS-CoV-2. Samples came from the ongoing ImmuneRACE study (first 160 participants) plus 1,254 subjects from 6 global collaborators. Nearly every sample came with metadata listing a de-identified subject ID, COVID-19 status, age in years and sex. Where available, HLA class I and class II types were taken from metadata supplied by the sample provider and were not determined by assay-based typing.

Points on this clone: There is no known antigen for this receptor. No base quality information exists; no much larger clone differs at one position.

The immunoSEQ Assay, a bias-controlled multiplex PCR, was used to amplify TCRbeta CDR3 regions from genomic DNA. Per the original workflow: The number of nucleated cells in each sample was estimated from the amplification of reference gene primers within the assay. Sequence reads were collapsed and filtered to measure the absolute abundance of every unique TCRbeta CDR3 rearrangement. For each sample, productive Simpson clonality was calculated by taking the square root of Simpson's diversity index across productive rearrangements. TCRdb re-hosts the immuneACCESS table, in-frame sequences only. Its copies lack some clones; in the studies checked, an unresolved V gene accounts for under half of them, and the cause for the rest is not known. That table is the source of V, J and clone size, and D and trimming were worked out from the DNA. For this sample there are 150,000 to 250,000 clones; roughly four fifths appear just once. The ten largest clones capture 10% to 15% of the sample.

The germline V gene supplies CDR1 SGHTA and CDR2 FQGTGA. V and J lose 2 bases and 5 bases, and a span of 18 bases separates them. The CDR3 goes from the cysteine to the phenylalanine over 16 residues. Here the CDR3 DNA is all that survives: 48 bases in frame from base 1. The study at large found these results: The amount of clinical and demographic metadata varied by source and participant and was provided uncurated.

Enrolling through a virtual design, the prospective study's participants ranged in age from roughly 18 to 100 years and lived across 20 to 25 United States geographic areas. In the prospective study, participants were assigned to cohorts based on the clinical history participants reported in a screening survey and a study questionnaire. Recovered participants in ImmuneRACE Cohort 3 were defined by two consecutive negative NP/OP PCR tests, clearance by a healthcare professional, or resolution of symptoms. In the prospective study, mobile phlebotomists collected whole blood, serum and a nasopharyngeal or oropharyngeal swab from each participant. Additional blood draws and questionnaires over an approximately two-month period could optionally be provided by prospective study participants. Blood samples from the prospective study were shipped frozen or at room temperature prior to DNA extraction.

This TCR came from a man aged 35 to 55 who had recovered from COVID-19. Sequencing was performed on PBMCs or T cells enriched from blood (not recorded which). The V gene is TRBV7-3 and the J gene is TRBJ2-5; perhaps TRBD1 is the D gene, with 6 bases matching. The nucleotide sequence reads TGTGCCAGCAGCTTAGAGGGCAGGGGTCCCGGGGAGACCCAGTACTTC. Its protein product is CASSLEGRGPGETQYF.